This entry is about one T cell receptor (beta chain). The target antigen is unknown. Germline values: CDR1 SGHVS, CDR2 FNYEAQ. The CDR3 is 13 amino acids. Trimming pared 8 bases from V and 2 bases from J, leaving 12 bases between. The PCR had 60 Vbeta and 13 Jbeta primers. Profiled with immunoSEQ multiplex PCR; TCRdb holds only in-frame clones, not every one. This table has tens of thousands of clones, about three quarters appearing once. This specimen comes from a study of cytomegalovirus exposure and HLA in healthy donors. Overall study results and limits: Earlier analysis yielded a pattern in which most TCR beta V segments were productive about 90% or about 30% of the time. The classifier reportedly diagnosed cytomegalovirus status with high specificity and sensitivity.

The material sequenced was PBMCs. The rearrangement links TRBV7-6 to TRBJ2-5; no definite D call. The sequence was obtained from a male donor in good health and CMV-seronegative. The CDR3 sequence: CASSYSLQETQYF. In DNA form, the CDR3 reads TGTGCCAGCTCCTACAGTTTACAAGAGACCCAGTACTTC.